This T cell receptor beta chain was documented in a study of OX40 agonist ivuxolimab in advanced cancers. Across the whole study: Each patient was given ivuxolimab into a vein every 2 weeks, at 0.01 to 10 mg/kg. Points from the study as a whole: Nonresponders included some who also had low normalized T-cell clonal expansion.

Produced via immunoSEQ multiplex PCR; TCRdb's table is partial and in-frame only. The sample comprises about 41,000 clones, around four fifths of which are singletons, and roughly 2.5% rests with the top ten. Germline values: CDR1 LNHDA, CDR2 SQIVND (reference sequence). There are 14 residues in the CDR3. The ends were cut back, 0 bases at V and 8 bases at J, with 13 bases in the middle. Points on this clone: Its antigen is unidentified.

The TCR sequence derives from an adult with an advanced solid tumor such as melanoma, head and neck, liver or kidney cancer. This chain uses TRBV19 with TRBJ1-2; a weak D match, TRBD1 (5 bases). Sample: CD4+ or CD8+ T cells sorted from blood, taken in a trial of the OX40 agonist ivuxolimab. The CDR3 sequence is CASSIDSDGTGYTF. The CDR3, as DNA: TGTGCCAGTAGTATAGACTCCGACGGGACGGGCTACACCTTC.